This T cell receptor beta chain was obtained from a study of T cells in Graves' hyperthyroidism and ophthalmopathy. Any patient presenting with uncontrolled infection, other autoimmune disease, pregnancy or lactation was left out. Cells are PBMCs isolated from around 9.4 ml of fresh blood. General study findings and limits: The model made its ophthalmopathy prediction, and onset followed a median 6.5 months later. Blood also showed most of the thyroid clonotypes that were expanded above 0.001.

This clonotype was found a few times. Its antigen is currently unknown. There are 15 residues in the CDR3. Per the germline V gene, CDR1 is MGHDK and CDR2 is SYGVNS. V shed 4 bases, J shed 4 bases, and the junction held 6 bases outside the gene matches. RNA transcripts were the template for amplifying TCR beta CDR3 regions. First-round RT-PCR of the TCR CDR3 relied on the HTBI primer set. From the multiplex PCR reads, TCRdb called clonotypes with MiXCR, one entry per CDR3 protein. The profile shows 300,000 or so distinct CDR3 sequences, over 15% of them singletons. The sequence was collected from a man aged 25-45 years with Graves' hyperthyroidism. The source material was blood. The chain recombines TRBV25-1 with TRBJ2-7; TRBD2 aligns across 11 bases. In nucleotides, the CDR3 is TGTGCCAGCAGTGCGACGGGACTAGCGGCGTACGAGCAGTACTTC. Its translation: CASSATGLAAYEQYF.